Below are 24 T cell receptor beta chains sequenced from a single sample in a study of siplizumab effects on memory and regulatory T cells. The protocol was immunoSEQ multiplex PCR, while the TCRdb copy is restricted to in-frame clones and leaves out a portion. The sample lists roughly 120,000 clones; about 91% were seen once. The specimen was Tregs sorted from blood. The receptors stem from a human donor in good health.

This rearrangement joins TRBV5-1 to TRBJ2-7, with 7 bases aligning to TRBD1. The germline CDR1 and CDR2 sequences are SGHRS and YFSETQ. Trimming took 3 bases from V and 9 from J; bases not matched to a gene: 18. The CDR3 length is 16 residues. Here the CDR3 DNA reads TGCGCCAGCAGCTCGGACTTAACAGGGGACGGGGATGGGCAGTACTTC. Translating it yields CASSSDLTGDGDGQYF.

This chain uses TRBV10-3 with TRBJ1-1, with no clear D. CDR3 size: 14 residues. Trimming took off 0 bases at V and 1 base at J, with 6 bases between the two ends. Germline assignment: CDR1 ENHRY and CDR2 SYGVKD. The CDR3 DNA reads TGTGCCATCAGTGAGTCGAAGCCGAACACTGAAGCTTTCTTT. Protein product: CAISESKPNTEAFF.

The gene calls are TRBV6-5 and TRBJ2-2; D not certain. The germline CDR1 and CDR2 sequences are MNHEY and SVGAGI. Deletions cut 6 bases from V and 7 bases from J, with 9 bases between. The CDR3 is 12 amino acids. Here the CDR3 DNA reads TGTGCCAGCAGGGCTGAGATCGGGGAGCTGTTTTTT. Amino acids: CASRAEIGELFF.

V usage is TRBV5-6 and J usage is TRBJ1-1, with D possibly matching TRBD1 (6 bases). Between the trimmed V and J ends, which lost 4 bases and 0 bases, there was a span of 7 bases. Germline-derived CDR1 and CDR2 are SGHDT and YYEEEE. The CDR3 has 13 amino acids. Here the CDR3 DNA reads TGTGCCAGCAGCCGGACAGTGAACACTGAAGCTTTCTTT. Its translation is CASSRTVNTEAFF.

CDR3 nucleotide sequence: TGTGCCTGGAGTCCCGGATCCTACGAGCAGTACTTC. Protein product: CAWSPGSYEQYF. The chain combines TRBV30 with TRBJ2-7; D remains unclear. Trimming left V 2 bases short and J 1 base short, with 6 bases between. This CDR3 has 12 amino acids. Germline lookup yields CDR1 GTSNPN and CDR2 SVGIG (reference sequence).

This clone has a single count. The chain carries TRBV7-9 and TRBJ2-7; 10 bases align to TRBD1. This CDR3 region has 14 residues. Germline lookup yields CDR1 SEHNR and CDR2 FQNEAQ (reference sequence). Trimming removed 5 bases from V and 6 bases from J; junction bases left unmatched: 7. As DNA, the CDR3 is TGTGCCAGCAGCAGCAGGGACAGGGGCATCGAGCAGTACTTC. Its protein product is CASSSRDRGIEQYF.

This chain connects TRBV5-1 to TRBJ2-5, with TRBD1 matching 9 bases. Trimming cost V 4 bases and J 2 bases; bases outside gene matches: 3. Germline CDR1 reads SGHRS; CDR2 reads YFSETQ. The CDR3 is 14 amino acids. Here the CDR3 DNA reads TGCGCCAGCAGCCTCGGGACAGGGCAAGAGACCCAGTACTTC. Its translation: CASSLGTGQETQYF.

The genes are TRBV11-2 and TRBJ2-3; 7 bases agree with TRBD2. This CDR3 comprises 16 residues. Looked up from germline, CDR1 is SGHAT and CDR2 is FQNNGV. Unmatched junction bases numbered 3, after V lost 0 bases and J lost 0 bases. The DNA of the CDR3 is TGTGCCAGCAGCTTAGATTTCGGGGGGAGCACAGATACGCAGTATTTT. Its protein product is CASSLDFGGSTDTQYF.

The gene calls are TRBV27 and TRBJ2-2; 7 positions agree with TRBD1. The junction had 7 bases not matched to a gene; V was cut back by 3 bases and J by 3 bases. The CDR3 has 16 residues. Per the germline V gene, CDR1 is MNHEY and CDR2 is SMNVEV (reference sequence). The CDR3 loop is CASSFNRGSYTGELFF. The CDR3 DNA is TGTGCCAGCAGTTTTAACAGGGGATCGTACACCGGGGAGCTGTTTTTT.

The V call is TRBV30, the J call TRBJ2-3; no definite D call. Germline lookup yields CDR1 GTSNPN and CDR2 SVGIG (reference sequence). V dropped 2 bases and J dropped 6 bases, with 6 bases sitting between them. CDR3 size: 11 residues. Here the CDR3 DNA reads TGTGCCTGGAGTATAGGGGATACGCAGTATTTT. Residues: CAWSIGDTQYF.

CDR3 in amino acids: CASRVHSYNEQFF. The CDR3 DNA sequence: TGTGCCAGCCGGGTCCACTCCTACAATGAGCAGTTCTTC. The chain carries TRBV5-8 and TRBJ2-1; D not resolved. The CDR3 runs 13 residues. Germline CDR1 is SGHTS and CDR2 is YDEGEE. V lost 7 bases and J lost 0, with 8 bases in between.

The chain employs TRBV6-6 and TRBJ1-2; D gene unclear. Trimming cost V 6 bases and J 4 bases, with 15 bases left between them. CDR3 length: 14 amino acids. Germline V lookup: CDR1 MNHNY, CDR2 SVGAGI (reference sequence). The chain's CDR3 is CASSPGQGFYGYTF. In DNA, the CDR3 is TGTGCCAGCAGCCCTGGGCAAGGATTCTATGGCTACACCTTC.

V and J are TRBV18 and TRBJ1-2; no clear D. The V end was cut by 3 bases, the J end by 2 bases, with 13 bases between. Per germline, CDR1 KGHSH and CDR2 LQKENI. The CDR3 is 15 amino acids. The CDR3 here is CASSPTGGLNYGYTF. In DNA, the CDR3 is TGTGCCAGCTCACCCACGGGAGGGCTCAACTATGGCTACACCTTC.

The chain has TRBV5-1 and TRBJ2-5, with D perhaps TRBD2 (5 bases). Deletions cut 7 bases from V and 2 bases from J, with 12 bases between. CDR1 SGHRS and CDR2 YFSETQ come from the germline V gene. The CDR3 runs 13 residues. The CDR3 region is CASRWTGQETQYF. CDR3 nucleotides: TGCGCCAGCCGCTGGACGGGACAAGAGACCCAGTACTTC. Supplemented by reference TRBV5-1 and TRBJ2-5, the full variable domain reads KAGVTQTPRYLIKTRGQQVTLSCSPISGHRSVSWYQQTPGQGLQFLFEYFSETQRNKGNFPGRFSGRQFSNSRSEMNVSTLELGDSALYLCASRWTGQETQYFGPGTRLLVL.

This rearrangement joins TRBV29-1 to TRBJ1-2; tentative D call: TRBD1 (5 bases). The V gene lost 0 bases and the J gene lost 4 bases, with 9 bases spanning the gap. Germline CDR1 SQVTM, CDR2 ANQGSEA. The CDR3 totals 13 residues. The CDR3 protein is CSVEDRQLYGYTF. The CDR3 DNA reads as TGCAGCGTTGAAGATCGACAGCTCTATGGCTACACCTTC.

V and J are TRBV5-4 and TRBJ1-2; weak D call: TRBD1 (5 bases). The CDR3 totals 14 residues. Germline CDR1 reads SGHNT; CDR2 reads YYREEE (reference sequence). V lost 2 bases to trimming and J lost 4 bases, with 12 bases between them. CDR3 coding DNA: TGTGCCAGCAGCTTTAGAGGGGTCGGCTATGGCTACACCTTC. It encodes CASSFRGVGYGYTF. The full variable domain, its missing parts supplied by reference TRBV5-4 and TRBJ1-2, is ETGVTQSPTHLIKTRGQQVTLRCSSQSGHNTVSWYQQALGQGPQFIFQYYREEENGRGNFPPRFSGLQFPNYSSELNVNALELDDSALYLCASSFRGVGYGYTFGSGTRLTVV.

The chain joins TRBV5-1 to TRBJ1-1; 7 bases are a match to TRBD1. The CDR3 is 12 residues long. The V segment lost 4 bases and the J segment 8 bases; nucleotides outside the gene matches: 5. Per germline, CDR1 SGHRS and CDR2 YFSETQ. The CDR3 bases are TGCGCCAGCAGCAAGGGGACAGACGAAGCTTTCTTT. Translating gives CASSKGTDEAFF.

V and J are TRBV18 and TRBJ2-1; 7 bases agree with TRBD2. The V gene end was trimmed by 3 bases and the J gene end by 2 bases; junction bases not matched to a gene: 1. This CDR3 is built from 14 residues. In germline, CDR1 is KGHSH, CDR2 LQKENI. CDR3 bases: TGTGCCAGCTCACCGGCGGGAGCCTACAATGAGCAGTTCTTC. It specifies CASSPAGAYNEQFF. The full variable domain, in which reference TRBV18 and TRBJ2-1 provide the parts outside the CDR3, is NAGVMQNPRHLVRRRGQEARLRCSPMKGHSHVYWYRQLPEEGLKFMVYLQKENIIDESGMPKERFSAEFPKEGPSILRIQQVVRGDSAAYFCASSPAGAYNEQFFGPGTRLTVL.

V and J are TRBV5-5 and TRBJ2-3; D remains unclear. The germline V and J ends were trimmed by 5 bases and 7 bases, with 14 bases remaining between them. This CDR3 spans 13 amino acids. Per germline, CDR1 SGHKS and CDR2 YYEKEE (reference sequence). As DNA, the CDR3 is TGTGCCAGCAGAAACCTCGGCGCAAATACGCAGTATTTT. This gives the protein CASRNLGANTQYF.

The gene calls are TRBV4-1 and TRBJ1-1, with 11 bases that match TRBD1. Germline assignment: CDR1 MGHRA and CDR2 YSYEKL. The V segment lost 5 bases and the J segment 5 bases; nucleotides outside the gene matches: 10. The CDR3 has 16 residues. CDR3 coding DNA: TGCGCCAGCAGCACCCGGGACAGGGGGTTGGGGACTGAAGCTTTCTTT. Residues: CASSTRDRGLGTEAFF.

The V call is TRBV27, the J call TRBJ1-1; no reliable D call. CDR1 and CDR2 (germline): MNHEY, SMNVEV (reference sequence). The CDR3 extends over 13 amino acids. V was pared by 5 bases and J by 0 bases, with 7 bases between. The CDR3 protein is CASSRYMNTEAFF. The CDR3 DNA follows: TGTGCCAGCAGTCGATACATGAACACTGAAGCTTTCTTT.

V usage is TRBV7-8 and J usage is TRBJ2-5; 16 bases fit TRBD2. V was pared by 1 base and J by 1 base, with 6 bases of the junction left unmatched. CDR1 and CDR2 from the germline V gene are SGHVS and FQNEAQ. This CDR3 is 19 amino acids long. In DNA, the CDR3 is TGTGCCAGCAGCTTAGTCCCGGGACTAGCGGGGGGGACCCAAGAGACCCAGTACTTC. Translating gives CASSLVPGLAGGTQETQYF.

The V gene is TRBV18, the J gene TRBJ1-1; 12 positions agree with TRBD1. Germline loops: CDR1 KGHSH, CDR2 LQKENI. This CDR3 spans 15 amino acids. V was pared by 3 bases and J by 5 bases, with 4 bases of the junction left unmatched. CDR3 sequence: CASSPGQGARTEAFF. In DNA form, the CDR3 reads TGTGCCAGCTCACCGGGACAGGGGGCGCGGACTGAAGCTTTCTTT. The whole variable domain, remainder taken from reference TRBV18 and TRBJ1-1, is NAGVMQNPRHLVRRRGQEARLRCSPMKGHSHVYWYRQLPEEGLKFMVYLQKENIIDESGMPKERFSAEFPKEGPSILRIQQVVRGDSAAYFCASSPGQGARTEAFFGQGTRLTVV.

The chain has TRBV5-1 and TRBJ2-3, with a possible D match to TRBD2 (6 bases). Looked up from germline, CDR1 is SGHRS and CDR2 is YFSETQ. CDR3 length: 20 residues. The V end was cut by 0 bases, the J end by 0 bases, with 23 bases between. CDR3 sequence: CASSLEGLLSLRTSTDTQYF. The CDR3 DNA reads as TGCGCCAGCAGCTTGGAGGGACTCCTATCCCTCCGAACTAGCACAGATACGCAGTATTTT.